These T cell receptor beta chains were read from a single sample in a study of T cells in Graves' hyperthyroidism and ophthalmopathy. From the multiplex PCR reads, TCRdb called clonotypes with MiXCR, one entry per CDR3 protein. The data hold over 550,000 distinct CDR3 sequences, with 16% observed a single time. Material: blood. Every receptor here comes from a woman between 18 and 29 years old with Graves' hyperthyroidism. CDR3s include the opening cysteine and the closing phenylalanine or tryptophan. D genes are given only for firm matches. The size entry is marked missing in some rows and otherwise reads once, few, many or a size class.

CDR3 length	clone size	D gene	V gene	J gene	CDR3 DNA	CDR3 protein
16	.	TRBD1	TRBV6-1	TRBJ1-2	TGTGCCAGCAGTGAATGGTCCAGGGGGCGCAGGGATGGCTACACCTTC	CASSEWSRGRRDGYTF
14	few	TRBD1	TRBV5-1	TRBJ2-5	TGCGCCAGCAGCTTGCAGGGGGCCGAGGAGACCCAGTACTTC	CASSLQGAEETQYF
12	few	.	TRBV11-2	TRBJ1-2	TGTGCCAGCAGCTTAGGAGGGCATGGCTACACCTTC	CASSLGGHGYTF
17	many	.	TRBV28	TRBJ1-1	TGTGCCAGCAGTCCAACCGGGACACTAGCCCAAATGATTAGCGCTTTCTTT	CASSPTGTLAQMISAFF
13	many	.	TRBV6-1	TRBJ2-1	TGTGCCAGCAGTTGGGGCGGGAACAATGAGCAGTTCTTC	CASSWGGNNEQFF
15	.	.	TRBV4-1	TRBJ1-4	TGCGCCAGCAGCCAAGACCCGAATGTCGGTGAAAAACTGTTTTTT	CASSQDPNVGEKLFF
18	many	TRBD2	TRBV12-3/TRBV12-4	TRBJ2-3	TGTGCCAGCAGTTTGTGGAAGGCTAGCGGGGGCCTGGGAGATACGCAGTATTTT	CASSLWKASGGLGDTQYF
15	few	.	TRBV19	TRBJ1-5	TGTGCCAGTAGTGTCGGACGGAGAAGCAATCAGCCCCAGCATTTT	CASSVGRRSNQPQHF
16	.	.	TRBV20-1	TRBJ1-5	TGCAGTGCTGTGGCCTCTATTCCCCAGAGCAATCAGCCCCAGCATTTT	CSAVASIPQSNQPQHF
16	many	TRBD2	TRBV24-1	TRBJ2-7	TGTGCCACCAGTGATCGGACTAGCGGGAGGGCCGGAAAGCAGTACTTC	CATSDRTSGRAGKQYF
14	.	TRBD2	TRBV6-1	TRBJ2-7	TGTGCCAGCAGACGAAGCGGGAGTTCTAACGAGCAGTACTTC	CASRRSGSSNEQYF
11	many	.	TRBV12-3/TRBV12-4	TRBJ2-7	TGTGCCAGCAGGAGGGGTGGTGAGCAGTACTTC	CASRRGGEQYF
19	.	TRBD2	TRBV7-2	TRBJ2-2	TGTGCCAGCAGCCCGAGACGACTAGCGGGGGCTTCGAACACCGGGGAGCTGTTTTTT	CASSPRRLAGASNTGELFF
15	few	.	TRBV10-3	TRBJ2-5	TGTGCCATCAGTGGAGCGGAGCCAATACAAGAGACCCAGTACTTC	CAISGAEPIQETQYF
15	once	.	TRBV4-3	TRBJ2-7	TGCGCCAGCAGCCAGGCCTCCGGGACTGGCTACGAGCAGTACTTC	CASSQASGTGYEQYF
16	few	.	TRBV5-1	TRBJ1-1	TGCGCCAGCAGCCACGCGGGGGGGGCTGGAAACACTGAAGCTTTCTTT	CASSHAGGAGNTEAFF
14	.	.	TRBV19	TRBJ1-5	TGTGCCAGTAGTAGGGCGGATAGCAATCAGCCCCAGCATTTT	CASSRADSNQPQHF
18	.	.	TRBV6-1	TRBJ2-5	TGTGCCAGCGCAAAAAGGGGGGACTTTTTAATGGGAGGGGAGACCCAGTACTTC	CASAKRGDFLMGGETQYF
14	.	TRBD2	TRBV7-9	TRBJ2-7	TGTGCCAGCAGCTCTGGGACTAGCTCGGTCGAGCAGTACTTC	CASSSGTSSVEQYF
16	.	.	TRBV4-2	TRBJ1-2	TGTGCCAGCAGCCAAGATTCCGCCGAACAGCAGTATGGCTACACCTTC	CASSQDSAEQQYGYTF
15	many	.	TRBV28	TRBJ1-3	TGTGCCAGCAGTACCAGCGTAGTGGCTGGAAACACCATATATTTT	CASSTSVVAGNTIYF
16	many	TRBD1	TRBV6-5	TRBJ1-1	TGTGCCAGCAGTTACCCCTCAGGGGGTTTAAGGACTGAAGCTTTCTTT	CASSYPSGGLRTEAFF